The rows below give T cell receptor beta chains drawn from one sample of a study of T cell responses to AZD1222 COVID-19 vaccine. Profiled with immunoSEQ multiplex PCR; TCRdb holds only in-frame clones, not every one. In the table there are around 120,000 clones, about 90% of which are singletons. The material sequenced was peripheral blood, taken on day 0 of AZD1222 vaccination. The receptors come from an adult in good health. CDR3s include the opening cysteine and the closing phenylalanine or tryptophan. Each record gives: clone size, J gene, D gene, V gene, CDR3 protein, CDR3 DNA. D genes are given only for firm matches. Part of the rows lack a size; the others show once, few, many or a class for expanded clones.

size: .; J: TRBJ2-5; D: .; V: TRBV28; CDR3: CASTSYGSGGRETQYF; DNA: TGTGCCAGCACCTCCTACGGTTCAGGAGGGCGAGAGACCCAGTACTTC
size: .; J: TRBJ2-5; D: .; V: TRBV27; CDR3: CASSLAPQETQYF; DNA: TGTGCCAGCAGTCTAGCCCCCCAAGAGACCCAGTACTTC
size: .; J: TRBJ1-2; D: TRBD1; V: TRBV5-1; CDR3: CASRPALTGQFGYTF; DNA: TGCGCCAGCAGGCCCGCCCTGACAGGGCAATTTGGCTACACCTTC
size: .; J: TRBJ1-1; D: TRBD1; V: TRBV3-1/TRBV3-2; CDR3: CASSQGPGQGNSEAFF; DNA: TGTGCCAGCAGCCAAGGCCCGGGACAGGGAAACAGTGAAGCTTTCTTT
size: .; J: TRBJ1-2; D: TRBD1; V: TRBV19; CDR3: CASSIQGAQGYTF; DNA: TGTGCCAGTAGTATACAGGGGGCGCAAGGCTACACCTTC
size: .; J: TRBJ1-2; D: TRBD1; V: TRBV24-1; CDR3: CATSESAPRQGDYGYTF; DNA: TGTGCCACCAGTGAGAGCGCGCCGAGACAGGGAGACTATGGCTACACCTTC
size: .; J: TRBJ1-3; D: .; V: TRBV24-1; CDR3: CATSVLILGQIHSGNTIYF; DNA: TGTGCCACCAGTGTATTGATTTTGGGGCAGATCCACTCTGGAAACACCATATATTTT
size: few; J: TRBJ2-5; D: .; V: TRBV6-5; CDR3: CASSSTEWETQYF; DNA: TGTGCCAGCAGTTCTACAGAGTGGGAGACCCAGTACTTC
size: .; J: TRBJ1-2; D: TRBD1; V: TRBV28; CDR3: CASSPVIRTGGYGYTF; DNA: TGTGCCAGCAGTCCCGTGATTAGGACAGGGGGTTATGGCTACACCTTC
size: .; J: TRBJ1-1; D: .; V: TRBV10-2; CDR3: CASTGVIANTEAFF; DNA: TGCGCCAGCACGGGGGTAATTGCGAACACTGAAGCTTTCTTT
size: .; J: TRBJ2-1; D: .; V: TRBV5-8; CDR3: CASSPGRRQGSYNEQFF; DNA: TGTGCCAGCAGCCCTGGGAGGAGGCAGGGCTCCTACAATGAGCAGTTCTTC
size: once; J: TRBJ2-2; D: TRBD2; V: TRBV6-2/TRBV6-3; CDR3: CASSRRGVGELFF; DNA: TGTGCCAGCAGTCGGCGGGGGGTTGGGGAGCTGTTTTTT
size: .; J: TRBJ1-2; D: .; V: TRBV29-1; CDR3: CSVVVSFNGYTF; DNA: TGCAGCGTTGTTGTCTCGTTCAATGGCTACACCTTC
size: .; J: TRBJ1-1; D: .; V: TRBV30; CDR3: CAWGVIGAEAFF; DNA: TGTGCCTGGGGGGTTATAGGCGCTGAAGCTTTCTTT
size: .; J: TRBJ2-3; D: TRBD2; V: TRBV9; CDR3: CASSAASGGITDTQYF; DNA: TGTGCCAGCAGCGCCGCTAGCGGGGGGATCACAGATACGCAGTATTTT
size: .; J: TRBJ2-1; D: TRBD1; V: TRBV10-2; CDR3: CASSLTGTGVNEQFF; DNA: TGCGCCAGCAGCCTCACCGGGACAGGGGTTAATGAGCAGTTCTTC
size: .; J: TRBJ2-7; D: .; V: TRBV11-2; CDR3: CASSLGHSSYEQYF; DNA: TGTGCCAGCAGCTTAGGACATAGCTCCTACGAGCAGTACTTC
size: .; J: TRBJ1-1; D: .; V: TRBV3-1/TRBV3-2; CDR3: CASSPGAGTEAFF; DNA: TGTGCCAGCAGCCCAGGGGCCGGGACTGAAGCTTTCTTT
size: .; J: TRBJ1-3; D: .; V: TRBV7-6; CDR3: CASSLEGVLSGNTIYF; DNA: TGTGCCAGCAGCTTAGAGGGGGTCCTCTCTGGAAACACCATATATTTT
size: .; J: TRBJ2-5; D: .; V: TRBV28; CDR3: CASSYRPGGETQYF; DNA: TGTGCCAGCAGTTACCGACCCGGCGGAGAGACCCAGTACTTC
size: .; J: TRBJ1-1; D: .; V: TRBV29-1; CDR3: CSATGDMNTEAFF; DNA: TGCAGCGCCACCGGAGATATGAACACTGAAGCTTTCTTT
size: once; J: TRBJ2-7; D: TRBD2; V: TRBV28; CDR3: CASSSAGTRVYEQYF; DNA: TGTGCCAGCAGTTCAGCCGGGACTAGGGTTTACGAGCAGTACTTC
size: .; J: TRBJ2-3; D: .; V: TRBV7-2; CDR3: CASSRSTDTQYF; DNA: TGTGCCAGCAGCCGTAGCACAGATACGCAGTATTTT
size: .; J: TRBJ1-5; D: .; V: TRBV5-8; CDR3: CASSLVSNQPQHF; DNA: TGTGCCAGCAGCTTGGTCAGCAATCAGCCCCAGCATTTT
size: .; J: TRBJ2-5; D: .; V: TRBV5-1; CDR3: CASSPVTAPQETQYF; DNA: TGCGCCAGCAGCCCGGTGACAGCCCCGCAAGAGACCCAGTACTTC
size: .; J: TRBJ2-2; D: .; V: TRBV5-8; CDR3: CASSLEGGVATGELFF; DNA: TGTGCCAGCAGCTTGGAAGGGGGAGTTGCCACCGGGGAGCTGTTTTTT
size: .; J: TRBJ1-4; D: .; V: TRBV27; CDR3: CASSLSALGEEKLFF; DNA: TGTGCCAGCAGTTTATCAGCACTTGGGGAGGAAAAACTGTTTTTT
size: .; J: TRBJ2-7; D: .; V: TRBV12-3/TRBV12-4; CDR3: CASSLVEGYEQYF; DNA: TGTGCCAGCAGTTTAGTTGAGGGCTACGAGCAGTACTTC
size: .; J: TRBJ2-5; D: TRBD2; V: TRBV7-9; CDR3: CASSLVGLAGGPETQYF; DNA: TGTGCCAGCAGCTTAGTTGGACTAGCGGGGGGGCCGGAGACCCAGTACTTC
size: .; J: TRBJ1-5; D: .; V: TRBV27; CDR3: CASKPGTAYSNQPQHF; DNA: TGTGCCAGCAAACCCGGGACCGCGTATAGCAATCAGCCCCAGCATTTT
size: .; J: TRBJ1-6; D: TRBD1; V: TRBV5-4; CDR3: CASGRDSYNSPLHF; DNA: TGTGCCAGCGGCCGGGACAGCTATAATTCACCCCTCCACTTT
size: .; J: TRBJ1-5; D: .; V: TRBV6-2/TRBV6-3; CDR3: CASSYPGVSNQPQHF; DNA: TGTGCCAGCAGTTACCCAGGGGTTAGCAATCAGCCCCAGCATTTT
size: .; J: TRBJ1-1; D: .; V: TRBV5-6; CDR3: CASSYDSGPIEAFF; DNA: TGTGCCAGCAGCTACGACAGCGGACCCATTGAAGCTTTCTTT
size: .; J: TRBJ1-2; D: .; V: TRBV12-3/TRBV12-4; CDR3: CASSLVGANGYTF; DNA: TGTGCCAGCAGTTTAGTAGGGGCGAATGGCTACACCTTC
size: .; J: TRBJ1-2; D: .; V: TRBV5-6; CDR3: CASSSGDYGYTF; DNA: TGTGCCAGCAGCTCCGGAGACTATGGCTACACCTTC
size: .; J: TRBJ2-7; D: TRBD1; V: TRBV11-2; CDR3: CASSSHGTGVSYEQYF; DNA: TGTGCCAGCAGCTCACACGGGACAGGGGTCTCCTACGAGCAGTACTTC
size: few; J: TRBJ1-2; D: .; V: TRBV10-2; CDR3: CASSELGVNYGYTF; DNA: TGCGCCAGCAGTGAGTTAGGGGTGAACTATGGCTACACCTTC
size: few; J: TRBJ1-1; D: TRBD1; V: TRBV6-6; CDR3: CASSDRGRGNTEAFF; DNA: TGTGCCAGCAGTGACAGGGGTCGGGGGAACACTGAAGCTTTCTTT
size: .; J: TRBJ2-3; D: .; V: TRBV18; CDR3: CASSPGYTDTQYF; DNA: TGTGCCAGCTCACCCGGGTACACAGATACGCAGTATTTT
size: .; J: TRBJ1-1; D: TRBD1; V: TRBV2; CDR3: CASRSGQRNTEAFF; DNA: TGTGCCAGCAGGTCGGGACAGAGGAACACTGAAGCTTTCTTT
size: .; J: TRBJ1-2; D: .; V: TRBV6-6; CDR3: CASSGTENYGYTF; DNA: TGTGCCAGCAGTGGTACAGAAAACTATGGCTACACCTTC
size: .; J: TRBJ2-5; D: TRBD2; V: TRBV18; CDR3: CASSPRTSGGGETQYF; DNA: TGTGCCAGCTCACCACGGACTAGCGGGGGTGGAGAGACCCAGTACTTC
size: .; J: TRBJ1-4; D: .; V: TRBV23-1; CDR3: CASSPTNEKLFF; DNA: TGCGCCAGCAGCCCAACTAATGAAAAACTGTTTTTT
size: .; J: TRBJ1-5; D: .; V: TRBV7-6; CDR3: CASSCLEFLFQPQHF; DNA: TGTGCCAGCAGCTGCTTAGAGTTTTTATTTCAGCCCCAGCATTTT
size: .; J: TRBJ1-1; D: .; V: TRBV4-1; CDR3: CASSPTVALASNTEAFF; DNA: TGCGCCAGCAGCCCTACTGTGGCCCTAGCTTCGAACACTGAAGCTTTCTTT
size: .; J: TRBJ2-1; D: .; V: TRBV4-1; CDR3: CASSHEGSGVSEQFF; DNA: TGCGCCAGCAGCCACGAAGGATCGGGAGTCAGTGAGCAGTTCTTC
size: .; J: TRBJ1-5; D: .; V: TRBV7-9; CDR3: CASSLEGGGSSNQPQHF; DNA: TGTGCCAGCAGCTTAGAAGGAGGGGGGTCTAGCAATCAGCCCCAGCATTTT
size: .; J: TRBJ1-3; D: .; V: TRBV5-1; CDR3: CASSNRDTGNTIYF; DNA: TGCGCCAGCAGCAACCGGGACACTGGAAACACCATATATTTT
size: .; J: TRBJ1-2; D: TRBD1; V: TRBV6-5; CDR3: CASSPRGGNYGYTF; DNA: TGTGCCAGCAGTCCCAGGGGGGGGAACTATGGCTACACCTTC
size: .; J: TRBJ1-2; D: .; V: TRBV9; CDR3: CASSSSEVFYGYTF; DNA: TGTGCCAGCAGCTCTAGTGAGGTTTTCTATGGCTACACCTTC
size: .; J: TRBJ1-6; D: .; V: TRBV27; CDR3: CASSLTGSPVPPPPLHF; DNA: TGTGCCAGCAGTTTGACGGGCAGTCCCGTTCCACCCCCACCCCTCCACTTT
size: .; J: TRBJ2-7; D: .; V: TRBV15; CDR3: CATSRPGYYEQYF; DNA: TGTGCCACCAGCAGACCGGGGTACTACGAGCAGTACTTC
size: .; J: TRBJ1-2; D: .; V: TRBV13; CDR3: CASSPKAPGPRGGYTF; DNA: TGTGCCAGCAGCCCAAAAGCACCGGGGCCGAGGGGTGGCTACACCTTC
size: .; J: TRBJ1-1; D: .; V: TRBV2; CDR3: CASSEVMNTEAFF; DNA: TGTGCCAGCAGTGAAGTCATGAACACTGAAGCTTTCTTT
size: .; J: TRBJ2-2; D: .; V: TRBV9; CDR3: CASSVKKGELFF; DNA: TGTGCCAGCAGCGTAAAAAAGGGGGAGCTGTTTTTT
size: .; J: TRBJ1-1; D: .; V: TRBV5-1; CDR3: CASSFVLNTEAFF; DNA: TGCGCCAGCAGCTTCGTCTTGAACACTGAAGCTTTCTTT
size: .; J: TRBJ1-6; D: .; V: TRBV6-2/TRBV6-3; CDR3: CASSYSGGNNSPLHF; DNA: TGTGCCAGCAGTTACTCCGGTGGGAATAATTCACCCCTCCACTTT
size: .; J: TRBJ2-5; D: TRBD2; V: TRBV9; CDR3: CASSGRAGDQETQYF; DNA: TGTGCCAGCAGCGGTAGGGCGGGGGACCAAGAGACCCAGTACTTC
size: once; J: TRBJ2-5; D: .; V: TRBV9; CDR3: CASSVPGGRQETQYF; DNA: TGTGCCAGCAGCGTTCCGGGGGGCCGGCAAGAGACCCAGTACTTC
size: .; J: TRBJ1-4; D: TRBD1; V: TRBV28; CDR3: CASSDRGQVNEKLFF; DNA: TGTGCCAGCAGTGACAGGGGGCAGGTTAATGAAAAACTGTTTTTT